The 2 T cell receptor beta chains presented below share a single source sample, sequenced in a study of shared clonotypes between healthy human individuals. This table comes from immunoSEQ multiplex PCR, and its TCRdb copy is limited to in-frame clones, with some not included. Found here are around 940,000 clones, approximately 76% of them singletons; the top ten hold over 1.3%. Sequencing input: memory CD4+ T cells sorted from blood. As for subset: CD45RA-negative fraction. These receptors were taken from a man between 18 and 35 years old in good health.

V is TRBV10-3 and J is TRBJ2-3; tentatively, D is TRBD1 (6 bases). Looked up from germline, CDR1 is ENHRY and CDR2 is SYGVKD. The CDR3 sequence is 15 residues long. Trimming stripped 10 bases from V and 2 bases from J, with 19 bases between. The CDR3 spells CATFSRDTFTDTQYF. Written as DNA, the CDR3 is TGTGCCACCTTCTCCCGGGACACTTTCACAGATACGCAGTATTTT.

The CDR3 protein is CASSGSTYSDTQYF. DNA for the CDR3: TGCGCCAGCAGTGGCAGTACGTACTCAGATACGCAGTATTTT. V and J are TRBV5-1 and TRBJ2-3; D unclear. V was trimmed by 5 bases and J by 4 bases, leaving 14 bases between them. The CDR3 runs 14 residues. CDR1 and CDR2 from the germline V gene are SGHRS and YFSETQ.